The 13 T cell receptor beta chains presented below share a single source sample, sequenced in a study of CD8 T cells in Susac syndrome. RNA in amounts of about 0.5 to 1 ug was reverse transcribed with random hexamers. TCRdb reprocessed the immunoSEQ multiplex PCR reads via MiXCR and lists one record per CDR3 protein. The data hold some 99,000 distinct CDR3 sequences, with about 93% observed a single time. Sequencing input: CD4+ T cells from PBMCs. The receptors stem from a human donor with Susac syndrome.

This rearrangement joins TRBV28 to TRBJ2-7; 10 nucleotides agree with TRBD1. V gave up 5 bases and J gave up 6 bases; unmatched junction bases: 10. The germline gives CDR1 MDHEN, CDR2 SYDVKM. The CDR3 loop spans 15 amino acids. The CDR3 DNA sequence: TGTGCCAGCAGTAAGAGACAGGGGGCGCGAAGCGAGCAGTACTTC. This gives the protein CASSKRQGARSEQYF.

The CDR3 nucleotides read TGCGCCAGCAGTGACAGGGCTGGGATCTTCTTT. The encoded protein is CASSDRAGIFF. The V gene is TRBV10-2, the J gene TRBJ1-1; D possibly corresponds to TRBD1 (5 bases). Germline assignment: CDR1 WSHSY and CDR2 SAAADI. V was pared by 3 bases and J by 14 bases, with 13 bases between. The CDR3 is 11 amino acids.

The chain employs TRBV15 and TRBJ1-3; D is perhaps TRBD1 (5 bases). Trimming removed 0 bases from V and 7 bases from J, with 10 bases in between. The CDR3 is made up of 14 amino acids. Germline V gene lookup returns CDR1 LNHNV and CDR2 YYDKDF (reference sequence). The DNA for the CDR3 is TGTGCCACCAGCAGAGATCCACAGGCCAACACCATATATTTT. Translated, it gives CATSRDPQANTIYF. The full variable domain, in which reference TRBV15 and TRBJ1-3 provide the parts outside the CDR3, is DAMVIQNPRYQVTQFGKPVTLSCSQTLNHNVMYWYQQKSSQAPKLLFHYYDKDFNNEADTPDNFQSRRPNTSFCFLDIRSPGLGDTAMYLCATSRDPQANTIYFGEGSWLTVV.

This chain links TRBV3-1 with TRBJ1-5; D remains ambiguous. The CDR3 sequence is 15 residues long. Germline values: CDR1 LGHDT, CDR2 YNNKEL (reference sequence). Trimming cost V 4 bases and J 0 bases, with 10 bases left between them. The DNA for the CDR3 is TGTGCCAGCAGCCCAACTAAGAATAGCAATCAGCCCCAGCATTTT. Translated: CASSPTKNSNQPQHF. Supplemented by reference TRBV3-1 and TRBJ1-5, the full variable domain reads DTAVSQTPKYLVTQMGNDKSIKCEQNLGHDTMYWYKQDSKKFLKIMFSYNNKELIINETVPNRFSPKSPDKAHLNLHINSLELGDSAVYFCASSPTKNSNQPQHFGDGTRLSIL.

The V and J genes are TRBV2 and TRBJ2-1, with 10 bases aligning to TRBD1. The V segment lost 4 bases and the J segment 6 bases; nucleotides outside the gene matches: 0. CDR3 length: 13 residues. Germline V gives CDR1 SNHLY, CDR2 FYNNEI. The CDR3 DNA sequence: TGTGCCAGCAGTGGGACAGGGGGCAATGAGCAGTTCTTC. It yields the protein CASSGTGGNEQFF.

V usage is TRBV7-3 and J usage is TRBJ2-1; D may be TRBD1 (6 bases). Germline CDR1 and CDR2: SGHTA and FQGTGA. The CDR3 contains 15 residues. V lost 5 bases and J lost 9, with 20 bases in between. The CDR3 DNA reads TGTGCCAGCAGCCCCGGGACACCCGGCCCCACTGAGCAGTTCTTC. This codes for CASSPGTPGPTEQFF.

V and J are TRBV12-3 or TRBV12-4 and TRBJ2-1; TRBD2 matches at 7 bases. V shed 6 bases, J shed 9 bases, and the junction held 14 bases outside the gene matches. The CDR3 consists of 15 residues. Here the CDR3 reads CASRTSLGLGAEQFF. DNA of the CDR3: TGTGCCAGCAGGACAAGTTTAGGACTAGGAGCTGAGCAGTTCTTC.

The rearrangement links TRBV29-1 to TRBJ2-7; D may be TRBD1 or TRBD2 (5 bases each). Trimming removed 5 bases at V and 6 bases at J, with 17 bases between. The CDR3 has 13 residues. The germline V gene has CDR1 SQVTM and CDR2 ANQGSEA. The CDR3 bases are TGCAGCGTTATTGCTCAGGCTGGGGGCGAGCAGTACTTC. Its translation is CSVIAQAGGEQYF.

This chain uses TRBV12-3 or TRBV12-4 with TRBJ2-5; D is uncertain. This CDR3 has 14 amino acids. V gave up 5 bases and J gave up 1 base, with 11 bases separating them. CDR3 sequence: CASSPVATQETQYF. DNA of the CDR3: TGTGCCAGCAGTCCGGTGGCTACCCAAGAGACCCAGTACTTC.

As DNA, the CDR3 is TGTGCCATTACGGGAGGCACTGAAGCTTTCTTT. Translation: CAITGGTEAFF. This chain links TRBV28 with TRBJ1-1, with unresolved D. This CDR3 has 11 amino acids. V gave up 10 bases and J gave up 4 bases, with 10 bases separating them. The germline V gene has CDR1 MDHEN and CDR2 SYDVKM.

V gene TRBV28 combines with J gene TRBJ1-6, with D perhaps TRBD1 (6 bases). The CDR3 extends over 14 amino acids. From germline, CDR1 is MDHEN and CDR2 SYDVKM. Trimming cost V 8 bases and J 12 bases, with 20 bases left between them. The CDR3 protein is CASLAPGAAGPLHF. The DNA for the CDR3 is TGTGCCAGCTTAGCCCCAGGGGCTGCCGGACCCCTCCACTTT.

This CDR3 reads CATSDLDPLTDTQYF. In DNA form, the CDR3 reads TGTGCCACCAGTGATTTGGATCCCCTCACAGATACGCAGTATTTT. The rearrangement joins TRBV24-1 to TRBJ2-3; D unresolved. The V end lost 0 bases, the J end lost 2 bases, and 8 bases lay between the germline ends. This CDR3 region has 15 residues. The germline gives CDR1 KGHDR, CDR2 SFDVKD.

The chain combines TRBV24-1 with TRBJ1-6; a weak D match, TRBD1 (6 bases). V was cut by 4 bases and J by 0 bases, with 6 bases left in between. CDR1 is KGHDR and CDR2 is SFDVKD in the germline V gene. The CDR3 spans 15 residues. The CDR3 nucleotides are TGTGCCACCAGTGAAGGGGGCTCCTATAATTCACCCCTCCACTTT. Translating it yields CATSEGGSYNSPLHF.